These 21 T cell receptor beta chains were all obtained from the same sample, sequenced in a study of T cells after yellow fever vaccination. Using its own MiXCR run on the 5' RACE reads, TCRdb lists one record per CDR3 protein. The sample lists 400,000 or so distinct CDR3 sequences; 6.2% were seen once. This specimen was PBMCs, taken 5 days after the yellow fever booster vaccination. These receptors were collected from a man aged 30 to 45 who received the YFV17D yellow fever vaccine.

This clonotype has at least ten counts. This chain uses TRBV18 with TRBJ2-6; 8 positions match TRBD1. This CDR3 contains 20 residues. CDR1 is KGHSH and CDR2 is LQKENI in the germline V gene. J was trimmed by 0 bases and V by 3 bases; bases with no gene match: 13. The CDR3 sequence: CASSPPLRTGRSSGANVLTF. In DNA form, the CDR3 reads TGTGCCAGCTCACCCCCGCTTAGGACAGGGCGAAGCTCTGGGGCCAACGTCCTGACTTTC.

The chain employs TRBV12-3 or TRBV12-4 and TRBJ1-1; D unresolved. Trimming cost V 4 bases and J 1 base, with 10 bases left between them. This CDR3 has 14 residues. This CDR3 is CASSSQSGNTEAFF. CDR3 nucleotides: TGTGCCAGCAGTTCCCAAAGTGGGAACACTGAAGCTTTCTTT.

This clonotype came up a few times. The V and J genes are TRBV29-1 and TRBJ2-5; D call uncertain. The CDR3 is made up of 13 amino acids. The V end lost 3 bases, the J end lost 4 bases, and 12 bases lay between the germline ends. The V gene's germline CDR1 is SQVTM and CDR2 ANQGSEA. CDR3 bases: TGCAGCGTTGAGGTTAGGTTCGGAGAGACCCAGTACTTC. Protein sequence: CSVEVRFGETQYF.

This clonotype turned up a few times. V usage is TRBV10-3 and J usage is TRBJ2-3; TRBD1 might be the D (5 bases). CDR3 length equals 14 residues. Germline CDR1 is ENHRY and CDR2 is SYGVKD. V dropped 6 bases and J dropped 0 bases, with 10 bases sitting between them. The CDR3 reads CAISLTASTDTQYF. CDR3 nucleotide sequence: TGTGCCATCAGCCTGACAGCTAGCACAGATACGCAGTATTTT.

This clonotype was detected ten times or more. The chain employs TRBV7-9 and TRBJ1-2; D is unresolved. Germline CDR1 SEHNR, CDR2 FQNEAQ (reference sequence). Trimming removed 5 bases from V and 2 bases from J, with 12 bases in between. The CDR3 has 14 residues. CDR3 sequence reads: CASSPSPGNYGYTF. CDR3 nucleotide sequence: TGTGCCAGCAGCCCCTCCCCAGGCAACTATGGCTACACCTTC.

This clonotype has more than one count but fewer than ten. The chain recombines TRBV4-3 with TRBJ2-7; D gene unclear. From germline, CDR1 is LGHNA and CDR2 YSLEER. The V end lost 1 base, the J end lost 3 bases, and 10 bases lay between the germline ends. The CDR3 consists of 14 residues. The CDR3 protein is CASSQGLADYEQYF. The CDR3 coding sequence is TGCGCCAGCAGCCAAGGTTTGGCCGACTACGAGCAGTACTTC.

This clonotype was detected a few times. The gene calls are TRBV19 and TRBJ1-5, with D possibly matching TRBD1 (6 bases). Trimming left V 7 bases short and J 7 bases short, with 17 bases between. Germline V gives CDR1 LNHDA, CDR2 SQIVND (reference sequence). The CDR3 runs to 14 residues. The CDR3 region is CASTRATGLQPQHF. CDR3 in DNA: TGTGCCAGTACCCGGGCCACAGGGTTGCAGCCCCAGCATTTT.

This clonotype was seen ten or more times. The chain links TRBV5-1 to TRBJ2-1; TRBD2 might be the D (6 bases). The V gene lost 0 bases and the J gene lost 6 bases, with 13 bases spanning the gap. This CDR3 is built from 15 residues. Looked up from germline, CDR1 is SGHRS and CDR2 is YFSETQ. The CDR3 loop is CASSLGRDLSNEQFF. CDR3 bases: TGCGCCAGCAGCTTGGGGAGGGATTTGTCCAATGAGCAGTTCTTC.

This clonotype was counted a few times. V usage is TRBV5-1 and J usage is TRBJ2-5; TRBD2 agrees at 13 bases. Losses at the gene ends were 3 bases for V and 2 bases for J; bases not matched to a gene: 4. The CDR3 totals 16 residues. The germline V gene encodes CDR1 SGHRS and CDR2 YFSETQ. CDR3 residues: CASSYGTSGTQETQYF. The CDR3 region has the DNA TGCGCCAGCAGCTATGGGACTAGCGGGACGCAAGAGACCCAGTACTTC.

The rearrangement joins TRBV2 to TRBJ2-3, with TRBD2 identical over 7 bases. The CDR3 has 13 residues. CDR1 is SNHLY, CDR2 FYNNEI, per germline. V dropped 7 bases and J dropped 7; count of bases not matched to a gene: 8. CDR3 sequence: CASNEQAGNTQYF. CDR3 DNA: TGTGCCAGCAACGAACAAGCGGGGAATACGCAGTATTTT.

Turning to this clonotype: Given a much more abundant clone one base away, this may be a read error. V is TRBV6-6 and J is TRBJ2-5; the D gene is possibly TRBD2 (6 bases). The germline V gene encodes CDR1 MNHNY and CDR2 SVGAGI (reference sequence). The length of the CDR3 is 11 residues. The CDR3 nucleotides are TGTGCCAGCAGCGGTCGGGAGACCCGGTACTTC. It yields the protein CASSGRETRYF.

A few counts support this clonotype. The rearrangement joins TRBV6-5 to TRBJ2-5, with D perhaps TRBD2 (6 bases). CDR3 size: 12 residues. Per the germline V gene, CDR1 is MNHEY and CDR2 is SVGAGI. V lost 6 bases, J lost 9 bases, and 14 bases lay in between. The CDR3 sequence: CASSGGGVSQYF. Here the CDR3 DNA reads TGTGCCAGCAGCGGGGGTGGTGTGTCCCAGTACTTC.

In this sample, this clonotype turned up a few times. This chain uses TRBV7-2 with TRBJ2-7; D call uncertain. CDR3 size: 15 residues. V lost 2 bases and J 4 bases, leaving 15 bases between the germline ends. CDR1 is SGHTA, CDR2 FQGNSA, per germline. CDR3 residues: CASSLSAGLYYEQYF. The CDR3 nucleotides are TGTGCCAGCAGCTTAAGCGCAGGCTTGTATTACGAGCAGTACTTC.

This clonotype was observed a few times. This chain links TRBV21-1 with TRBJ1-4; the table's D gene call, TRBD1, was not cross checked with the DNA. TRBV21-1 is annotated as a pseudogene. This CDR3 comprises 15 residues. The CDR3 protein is CASSNPTGREEKLFF. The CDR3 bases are TGTGCCAGCAGCAACCCGACAGGGAGGGAGGAAAAACTGTTTTTT.

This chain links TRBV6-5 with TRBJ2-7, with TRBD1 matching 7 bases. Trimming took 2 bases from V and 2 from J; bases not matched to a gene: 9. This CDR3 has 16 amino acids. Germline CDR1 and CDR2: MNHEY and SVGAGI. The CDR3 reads CASSYPGQTGTYEQYF. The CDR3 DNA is TGTGCCAGCAGTTACCCGGGACAGACGGGAACCTACGAGCAGTACTTC.

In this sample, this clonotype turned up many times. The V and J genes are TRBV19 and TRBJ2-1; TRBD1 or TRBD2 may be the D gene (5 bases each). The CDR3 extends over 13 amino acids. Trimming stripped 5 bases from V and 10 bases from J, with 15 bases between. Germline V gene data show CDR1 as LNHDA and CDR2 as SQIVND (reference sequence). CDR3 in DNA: TGTGCCAGTAGTGACCGGGGACCCCGAGAGCAGTTCTTC. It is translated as CASSDRGPREQFF. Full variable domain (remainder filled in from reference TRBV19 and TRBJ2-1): DGGITQSPKYLFRKEGQNVTLSCEQNLNHDAMYWYRQDPGQGLRLIYYSQIVNDFQKGDIAEGYSVSREKKESFPLTVTSAQKNPTAFYLCASSDRGPREQFFGPGTRLTVL.

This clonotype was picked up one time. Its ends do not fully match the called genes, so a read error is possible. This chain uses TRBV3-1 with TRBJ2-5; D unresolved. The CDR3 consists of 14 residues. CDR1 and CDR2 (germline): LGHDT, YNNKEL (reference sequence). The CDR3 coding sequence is TGTGCCAGCAGCCTGCGATCGGGTGAAGAGACCCAGCACTTC. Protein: CASSLRSGEETQHF.

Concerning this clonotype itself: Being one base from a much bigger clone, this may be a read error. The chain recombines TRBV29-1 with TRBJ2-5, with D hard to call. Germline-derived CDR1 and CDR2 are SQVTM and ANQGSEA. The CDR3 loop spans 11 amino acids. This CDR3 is CGVVLGETQYF. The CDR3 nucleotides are TGCGGCGTTGTATTGGGAGAGACCCAGTACTTC.

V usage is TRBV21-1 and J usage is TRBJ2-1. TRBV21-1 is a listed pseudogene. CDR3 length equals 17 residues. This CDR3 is CASSKMVGHSSYNEQFF. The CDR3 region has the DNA TGTGCCAGCAGCAAGATGGTCGGCCACAGCTCCTACAATGAGCAGTTCTTC.

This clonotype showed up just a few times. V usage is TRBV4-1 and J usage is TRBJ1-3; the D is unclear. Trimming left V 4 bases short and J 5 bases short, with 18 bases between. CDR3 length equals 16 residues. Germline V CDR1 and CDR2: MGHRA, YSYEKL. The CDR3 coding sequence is TGCGCCAGCAGCCCAGGCAGGCTGACCCTGAGAAACACCATATATTTT. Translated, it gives CASSPGRLTLRNTIYF.

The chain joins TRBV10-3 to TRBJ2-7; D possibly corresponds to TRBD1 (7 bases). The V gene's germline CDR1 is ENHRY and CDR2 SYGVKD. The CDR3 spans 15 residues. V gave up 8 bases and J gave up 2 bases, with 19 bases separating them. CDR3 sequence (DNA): TGTGCCATCGGGAAGGGGGCGGGAAGGACCTACGAGCAGTACTTC. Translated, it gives CAIGKGAGRTYEQYF.